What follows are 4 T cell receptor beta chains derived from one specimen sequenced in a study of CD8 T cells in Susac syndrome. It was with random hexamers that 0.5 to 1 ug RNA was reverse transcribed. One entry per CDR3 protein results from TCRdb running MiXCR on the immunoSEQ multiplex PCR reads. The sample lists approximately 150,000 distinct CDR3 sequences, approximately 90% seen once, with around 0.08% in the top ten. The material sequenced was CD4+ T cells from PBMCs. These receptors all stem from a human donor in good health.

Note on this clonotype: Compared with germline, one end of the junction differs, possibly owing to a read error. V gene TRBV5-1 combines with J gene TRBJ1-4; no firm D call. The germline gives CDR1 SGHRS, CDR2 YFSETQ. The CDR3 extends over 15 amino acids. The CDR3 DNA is TGCGCCAGCAGCGCACTAGGGTCGTCTAACGAAAAACTGTTTTTT. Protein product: CASSALGSSNEKLFF.

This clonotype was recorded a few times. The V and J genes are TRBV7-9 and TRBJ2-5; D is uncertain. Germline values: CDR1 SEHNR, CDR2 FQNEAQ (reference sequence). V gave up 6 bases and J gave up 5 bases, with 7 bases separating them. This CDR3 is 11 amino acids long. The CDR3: CASSIGETQYF. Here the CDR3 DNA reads TGTGCCAGCAGTATAGGGGAGACCCAGTACTTC. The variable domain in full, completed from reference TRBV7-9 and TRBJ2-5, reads DTGVSQNPRHKITKRGQNVTFRCDPISEHNRLYWYRQTLGQGPEFLTYFQNEAQLEKSRLLSDRFSAERPKGSFSTLEIQRTEQGDSAMYLCASSIGETQYFGPGTRLLVL.

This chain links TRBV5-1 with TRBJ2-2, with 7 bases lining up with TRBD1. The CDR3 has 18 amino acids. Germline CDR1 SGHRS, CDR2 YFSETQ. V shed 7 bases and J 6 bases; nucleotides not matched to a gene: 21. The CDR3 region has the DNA TGCGCCAGCCGTAATCCCTCCGGGACAGCAAAAATTTCCGGGGAGCTGTTTTTT. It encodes CASRNPSGTAKISGELFF. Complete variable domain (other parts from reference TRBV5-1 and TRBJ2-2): KAGVTQTPRYLIKTRGQQVTLSCSPISGHRSVSWYQQTPGQGLQFLFEYFSETQRNKGNFPGRFSGRQFSNSRSEMNVSTLELGDSALYLCASRNPSGTAKISGELFFGEGSRLTVL.

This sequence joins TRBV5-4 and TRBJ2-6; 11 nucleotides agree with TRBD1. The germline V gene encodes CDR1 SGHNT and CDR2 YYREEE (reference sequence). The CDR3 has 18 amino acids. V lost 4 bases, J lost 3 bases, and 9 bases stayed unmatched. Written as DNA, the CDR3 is TGTGCCAGCAGCCTTGCCGGGACAGGGGGTAATGGGGCCAACGTCCTGACTTTC. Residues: CASSLAGTGGNGANVLTF.